These T cell receptor beta chains were read from a single sample in a study of TIL therapy for anti-PD-1-resistant metastatic lung cancer. The method was immunoSEQ multiplex PCR; TCRdb's version includes in-frame clones alone and lacks a portion of them. This sample carries about 60,000 clones, roughly 84% of them seen once, and the ten largest clones take approximately 2.4%. The source material was blood, sampled at baseline. These receptors all come from a person aged 25 to 80 with non-small cell lung cancer. CDR3s include the opening cysteine and the closing phenylalanine or tryptophan. Clone size is not always given. Where it is, it says once, few, many or a class for expanded clones.

>-|TRBV5-6|TRBJ2-3
CASSRAGVAVTDTQYF
>-|TRBV5-8|TRBJ2-2
CASSSGTGTLRTGELFF
>-|TRBV3-1/TRBV3-2|TRBJ2-3
CASSQRISGGATDTQYF
>-|TRBV6-5|TRBJ1-6
CASVGSSYNSPLHF
>-|TRBV30|TRBJ2-1
CAWRPKGGSSYNEQFF
>-|TRBV27|TRBJ2-2
CASRPWTFSTGELFF
>-|TRBV4-2|TRBJ1-4
CASSQDYTGQGAYNEKLFF
>-|TRBV6-6|TRBJ1-3
CASSPSSDPVRNTIYF
>-|TRBV2|TRBJ1-2
CASTPTETVLGGYTF
>-|TRBV5-6|TRBJ2-2
CASSFTWGTGYTGELFF
>-|TRBV6-2/TRBV6-3|TRBJ1-1
CASSLSLTEAFF
>-|TRBV5-5|TRBJ1-1
CASSFPTGNTEAFF
>-|TRBV2|TRBJ2-3
CASSEGLAGGVTDTQYF
>-|TRBV5-5|TRBJ2-3
CASSLMIQQGARSGADTQYF
>-|TRBV7-9|TRBJ1-4
CASSLSSDGTLFF
>-|TRBV7-9|TRBJ2-7
CASAWGTGYYEQYF
>once|TRBV27|TRBJ2-1
CASSLEPVGEQFF
>-|TRBV24-1|TRBJ2-1
CATSGELAGDYNEQFF
>-|TRBV6-6|TRBJ2-3
CASSYLGSPTDTQYF
>-|TRBV7-2|TRBJ2-1
CASSLLGLAYNEQFF
>-|TRBV18|TRBJ1-6
CASSEVAGGAYSPLHF
>-|TRBV7-9|TRBJ1-1
CASSLGLAQNTEAFF
>-|TRBV4-1|TRBJ1-2
CASSHLLRFHGVENYGYTF
>-|TRBV19|TRBJ2-2
CATSESANTGELFF
>-|TRBV19|TRBJ1-3
CASKVRDLSGNTIYF
>-|TRBV27|TRBJ1-6
CASKMGDRSNSPLHF
>-|TRBV20-1|TRBJ1-1
CSASGGTSRGTEAFF
>-|TRBV19|TRBJ2-7
CASSHPSQNGQYF
>-|TRBV19|TRBJ2-6
CASSLARGGAGANVLTF
>-|TRBV3-1/TRBV3-2|TRBJ1-1
CASSHGWGQNTEAFF
>-|TRBV7-3|TRBJ1-3
CASSSGQSNTIYF
>-|TRBV12-5|TRBJ2-5
CASGLEETQYF
>once|TRBV5-6|TRBJ1-1
CASSQLWKTVLANTEAFF
>-|TRBV6-1|TRBJ2-4
CASSEAGFVGIQYF
>-|TRBV6-5|TRBJ2-7
CASSRLRGPTYEQYF
>-|TRBV4-1|TRBJ1-2
CASSQVSLGGYTF
>-|TRBV5-1|TRBJ2-2
CASSFSSGRAGTGELFF
>-|TRBV18|TRBJ2-3
CASSSGTRTSTDTQYF
>-|TRBV12-3/TRBV12-4|TRBJ1-4
CASSLRSGGLFF
>-|TRBV18|TRBJ2-7
CASSPAGSTYEQYF
>-|TRBV24-1|TRBJ2-7
CATSDSGGPFPYEQYF
>once|TRBV5-1|TRBJ2-1
CASSLGQDANEQFF
>-|TRBV7-7|TRBJ2-3
CASSLRDGATDTQYF
>-|TRBV2|TRBJ1-2
CASSEAPGIYGYTF
>-|TRBV2|TRBJ2-7
CASSVTNEQYF
>-|TRBV5-6|TRBJ2-5
CASSLVPASGTQYF
>-|TRBV30|TRBJ2-1
CAWSVGMYNEQFF
>-|TRBV27|TRBJ2-7
CASSLLAGSVYEQYF
>-|TRBV29-1|TRBJ2-7
CSVETGYEQYF
>-|TRBV28|TRBJ1-2
CASRPTRDRGGYGYTF
>-|TRBV29-1|TRBJ2-1
CRARGRSYNEQFF
>-|TRBV5-1|TRBJ2-5
CASSLASAKEETQYF
>-|TRBV27|TRBJ2-7
CASSSPGTHNEQYF
>-|TRBV7-6|TRBJ2-3
CASSLAGTKTDTQYF
>-|TRBV29-1|TRBJ2-7
CSVEDRDTSYEQYF
>-|TRBV6-1|TRBJ1-2
CASSEVGGSYYGYTF
>-|TRBV2|TRBJ2-3
CASISGFADTQYF
>few|TRBV10-3|TRBJ2-7
CAISGTHLNEQYF
>-|TRBV18|TRBJ2-7
CASSAGPAYEQYF